Below, one TCR beta chain is given with its context. In its sample, this clonotype was seen a few times. Its antigen remains unidentified. Base-call qualities are not available, and no considerably larger clone is one nucleotide away. The record originates from a study of early T cells in non-severe SARS-CoV-2 infection (dated by TCRdb to the early 2020s). Study-wide context: Because TCR sequencing was done on bulk RNA from unsorted whole blood, the alpha and beta chains could not be paired.

Study-level results and caveats: VDJdb matching was skewed toward anti-spike CD8 responses, so virus-specific expansions were likely underestimated and private and CD4 specificities were missed.

Per the germline V gene (reference sequence), SEHNR is the CDR1 and FQNEAQ is the CDR2. From cysteine to phenylalanine, the CDR3 is 12 amino acids long. Left in the record is the CDR3 DNA by itself, 36 bases read in frame from the first base. V is shortened by 4 bases, J by 4 bases, and the region joining them spans 8 bases. The study was a case-control design nested within a healthcare worker cohort in London, UK, with weekly nasopharyngeal swab PCR tests and blood sampling. Healthcare workers were enrolled in the week of the UK lockdown, from 23 to 31 March 2020, and were followed every week for up to about 16 weeks. The method was 5' RACE. Sequencing used a NextSeq 500. The TCR library protocol attached unique molecular identifiers to individual cDNA molecules to correct for sequencing error and PCR bias. Both TCR alpha and beta chains were sequenced, and tight co-correlation was observed between alpha and beta sequence abundances in each sample. For the original study's pipeline: Decombinator V4 was used to perform V gene, J gene and CDR3 annotation of TCR sequences. TCRs were defined as expanded if a significant change between any two time points was detected under a Poisson model with p below 0.0001. Abundances of TCRs were expressed as counts per million after normalisation to the total number of TCRs sequenced in each sample. MAIT TCRs were defined by TRAV1-2 paired with TRAJ12, TRAJ20 or TRAJ33, and iNKT TCRs by TRAV10 paired with TRAJ18. VDJdb, accessed on 1 November 2021, was searched for TCRs annotated for CMV, EBV and SARS-CoV-2, and TCRs annotated for more than one antigen were excluded. TCRdb cleaned the public reads at Q25 with fastp, built clones with MiXCR and kept in-frame beta chains. A single entry per CDR3 protein holds the most common genes and DNA from its merged rows. Here the V and J calls rest on TCRdb's processing, not on the authors' analysis. The sample includes tens of thousands of distinct CDR3 sequences, with around 14% observed a single time. Roughly 6.4% of the sample lies in the top ten.

The material sequenced was whole blood. This TCR was sampled from an adult who was a healthcare worker with PCR-confirmed SARS-CoV-2 infection or an uninfected control (not recorded which). The rearrangement joined TRBV7-9 to TRBJ2-7; the D segment cannot be called with confidence. CDR3 loop: CASSSLQYEQYF. DNA sequence: TGTGCCAGCAGCTCCCTTCAGTACGAGCAGTACTTC. Beyond the CDR3, the reference TRBV7-9 and TRBJ2-7 genes provide the residues; the full variable domain reads: DTGVSQNPRHKITKRGQNVTFRCDPISEHNRLYWYRQTLGQGPEFLTYFQNEAQLEKSRLLSDRFSAERPKGSFSTLEIQRTEQGDSAMYLCASSSLQYEQYFGPGTRLTVT.